This TCR beta chain was captured by sequencing in a study of cytomegalovirus exposure and HLA in healthy donors. PCR primers comprised 60 Vbeta and 13 Jbeta primers. Clones were read by immunoSEQ multiplex PCR, and TCRdb kept only the in-frame ones, dropping some. This table holds some 110,000 clones, 77% found once. To note about this clone: Its antigen is undetermined.

General study points: With further analysis later on, most CMV-associated TCR beta chains appeared HLA-restricted. The majority of TCR sequences were rare, yet some public TCRs appeared in many donors.

Sequenced input: PBMCs. This clonotype originated in a middle-aged woman in good health and CMV-seropositive.

CDR3 coding DNA: TGTGCCAGCAGCTTAGATAGCGGGAACAACCACGAGCAGTACTTC. Protein: CASSLDSGNNHEQYF. The chain uses TRBV11-2 and TRBJ2-7, with TRBD2 matching over 8 bases. Losses at the gene ends were 0 bases for V and 5 bases for J; bases not matched to a gene: 6. The CDR3 loop spans 15 amino acids. The germline V gene has CDR1 SGHAT and CDR2 FQNNGV.